This TCR beta chain appears in the sequencing data of a study of identical twins. The germline gives CDR1 MNHNS, CDR2 SASEGT. The CDR3 covers 15 residues. Losses at the gene ends were 8 bases for V and 2 bases for J; bases not matched to a gene: 9. Each cDNA held unique molecular identifiers, and template switching gave it a universal primer site. MiXCR was run by TCRdb on the 5' RACE reads, yielding one entry per CDR3 protein. The profile shows under 1 million distinct CDR3 sequences, 9% to 15% of them singletons. These data were also filed under a second study, of yellow fever vaccine responses in identical twins.

The rearrangement joins TRBV6-1 to TRBJ1-5; 7 nucleotides align to TRBD1. The sequenced material came from PBMCs. This TCR came from a young woman in good health. Written as DNA, the CDR3 is TGTGCCAGCGGCTTAGGGGGCTTTGGCAATCAGCCCCAGCATTTT. It codes for CASGLGGFGNQPQHF.